Described below is a single TCR beta chain sequence and its context. The table came from immunoSEQ multiplex PCR; TCRdb's copy has only in-frame clones and leaves some out. Of tens of thousands of clones listed, 70% to 90% are singletons. The entry originates in a study of OX40 agonist ivuxolimab in advanced cancers. Specimen: CD4+ or CD8+ T cells sorted from blood, collected in a trial of the OX40 agonist ivuxolimab. The sequence was collected from an adult with an advanced solid tumor such as melanoma, head and neck, liver or kidney cancer.

CDR3 coding DNA: TGTGCCAGCAGCGGCGGGTTGGGTAGCAATCAGCCCCAGCATTTT. It specifies CASSGGLGSNQPQHF. The rearrangement uses TRBV9 and TRBJ1-5; no firm D call. Germline V gene sequence: CDR1 SGDLS, CDR2 YYNGEE. The CDR3 runs 15 residues. V shed 3 bases and J shed 0 bases, with 10 bases lying between them.